This record looks at one T cell receptor (beta chain) sequence and its context. The antigen is not known. The V gene lost 3 bases and the J gene lost 4 bases, with 10 bases spanning the gap. Germline V gene data show CDR1 as SGDLS and CDR2 as YYNGEE. This CDR3 contains 13 residues. The repertoire was sequenced with immunoSEQ multiplex PCR; TCRdb's copy has only in-frame clones and lacks some. The data contain more than 2,000,000 clones, 93% of them singletons. The sample belongs to a study of shared clonotypes between healthy human individuals. Study-level results: Memory subsets generally showed lower estimated richness than naive subsets.

Sequencing was carried out using naive CD4+ T cells from PBMCs. Subset specified: CD45RA+ positively selected. The receptor's source is a man aged 18 to 29 in good health. Some clones in this sample may be carry-over from other donors' samples. This sequence joins TRBV9 and TRBJ1-2; the D gene is possibly TRBD1 (5 bases). The CDR3 nucleotides read TGTGCCAGCAGCGCGGACATTACCTATGGCTACACCTTC. Protein sequence: CASSADITYGYTF.